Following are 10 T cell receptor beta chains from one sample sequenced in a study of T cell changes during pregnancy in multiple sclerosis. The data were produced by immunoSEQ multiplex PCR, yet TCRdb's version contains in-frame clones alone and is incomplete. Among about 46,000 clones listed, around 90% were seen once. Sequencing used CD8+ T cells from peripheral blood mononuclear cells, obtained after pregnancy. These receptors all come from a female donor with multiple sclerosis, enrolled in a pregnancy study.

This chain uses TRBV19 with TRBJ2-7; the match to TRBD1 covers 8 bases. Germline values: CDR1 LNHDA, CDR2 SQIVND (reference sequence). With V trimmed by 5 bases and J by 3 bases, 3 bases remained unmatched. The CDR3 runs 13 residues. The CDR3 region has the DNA TGTGCCAGTAGTTCGGGGACAGGCTACGAGCAGTACTTC. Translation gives CASSSGTGYEQYF.

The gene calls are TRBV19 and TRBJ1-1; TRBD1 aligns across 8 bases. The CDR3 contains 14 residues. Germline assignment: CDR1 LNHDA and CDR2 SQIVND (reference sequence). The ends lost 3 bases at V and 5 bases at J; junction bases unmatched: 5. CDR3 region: CASSMAGGRTEAFF. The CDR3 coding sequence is TGTGCCAGTAGTATGGCAGGGGGCCGAACTGAAGCTTTCTTT.

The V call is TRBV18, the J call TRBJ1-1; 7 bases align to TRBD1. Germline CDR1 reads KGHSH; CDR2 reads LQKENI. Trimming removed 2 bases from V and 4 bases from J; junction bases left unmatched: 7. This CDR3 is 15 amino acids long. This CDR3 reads CASSPKSTGPTEAFF. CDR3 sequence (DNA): TGTGCCAGCTCACCAAAATCGACAGGGCCCACTGAAGCTTTCTTT.

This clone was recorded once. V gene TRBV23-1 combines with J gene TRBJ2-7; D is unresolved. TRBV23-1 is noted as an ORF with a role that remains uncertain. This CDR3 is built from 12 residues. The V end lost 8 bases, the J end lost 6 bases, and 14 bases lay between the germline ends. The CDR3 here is CASPRQVCEQYF. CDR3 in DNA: TGCGCCAGCCCACGTCAGGTTTGCGAGCAGTACTTC.

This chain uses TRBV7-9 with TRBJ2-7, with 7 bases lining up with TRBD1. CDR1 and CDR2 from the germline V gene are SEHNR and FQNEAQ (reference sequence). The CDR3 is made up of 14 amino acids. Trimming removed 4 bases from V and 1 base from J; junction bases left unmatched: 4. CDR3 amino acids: CASSSGQVSYEQYF. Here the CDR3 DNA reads TGTGCCAGCAGCTCCGGACAGGTTTCCTACGAGCAGTACTTC. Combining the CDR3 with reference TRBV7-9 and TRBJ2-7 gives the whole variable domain DTGVSQNPRHKITKRGQNVTFRCDPISEHNRLYWYRQTLGQGPEFLTYFQNEAQLEKSRLLSDRFSAERPKGSFSTLEIQRTEQGDSAMYLCASSSGQVSYEQYFGPGTRLTVT.

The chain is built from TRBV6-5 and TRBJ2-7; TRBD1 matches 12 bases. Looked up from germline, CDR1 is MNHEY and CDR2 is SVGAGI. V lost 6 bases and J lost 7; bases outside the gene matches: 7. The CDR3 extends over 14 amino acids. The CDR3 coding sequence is TGTGCCAGCAGCCCGGGACAGGGGGCTAAGGAGCAGTACTTC. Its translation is CASSPGQGAKEQYF.

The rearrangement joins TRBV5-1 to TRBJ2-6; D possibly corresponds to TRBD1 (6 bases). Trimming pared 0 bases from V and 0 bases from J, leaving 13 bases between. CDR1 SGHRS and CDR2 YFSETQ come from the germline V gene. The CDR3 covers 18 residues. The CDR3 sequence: CASSLENRESSGANVLTF. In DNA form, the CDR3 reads TGCGCCAGCAGCTTGGAAAACAGGGAGAGCTCTGGGGCCAACGTCCTGACTTTC.

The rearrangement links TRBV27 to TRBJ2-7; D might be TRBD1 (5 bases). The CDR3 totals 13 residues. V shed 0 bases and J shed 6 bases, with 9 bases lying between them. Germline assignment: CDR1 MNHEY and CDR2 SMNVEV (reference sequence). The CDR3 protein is CASSLSRAAEQYF. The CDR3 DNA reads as TGTGCCAGCAGTTTATCCAGGGCAGCCGAGCAGTACTTC.

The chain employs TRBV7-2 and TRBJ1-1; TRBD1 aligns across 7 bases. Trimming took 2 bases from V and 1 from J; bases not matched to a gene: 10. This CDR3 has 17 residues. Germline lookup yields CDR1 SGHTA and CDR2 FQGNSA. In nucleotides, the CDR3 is TGTGCCAGCAGCTTAAGTAAATGGGGACAGCAGAACACTGAAGCTTTCTTT. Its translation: CASSLSKWGQQNTEAFF.

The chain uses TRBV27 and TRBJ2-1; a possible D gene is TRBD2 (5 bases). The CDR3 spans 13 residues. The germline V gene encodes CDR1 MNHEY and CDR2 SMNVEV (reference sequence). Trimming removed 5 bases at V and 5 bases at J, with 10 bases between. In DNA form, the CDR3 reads TGTGCCAGCAGTAACCTCGGGGACAATGAGCAGTTCTTC. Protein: CASSNLGDNEQFF.